One sample yielded the 25 T cell receptor beta chains listed below, sequenced in a study of blood T cell repertoires in COVID-19. Repertoires were generated with immunoSEQ multiplex PCR, while TCRdb's copy carries only in-frame clones and drops some. The data contain approximately 88,000 clones, around 80% of them singletons. The source material was peripheral blood. These receptors were collected from a man over 45 who had recovered from COVID-19.

The gene calls are TRBV28 and TRBJ1-2; unclear D gene. The CDR3 consists of 15 residues. V was pared by 4 bases and J by 5 bases, with 17 bases between. The germline V gene has CDR1 MDHEN and CDR2 SYDVKM. Here the CDR3 DNA reads TGTGCCAGCAGTTCCCCCACAGCGGGTAGATATGGCTACACCTTC. It translates to CASSSPTAGRYGYTF.

The J gene is TRBJ1-2, the V gene TRBV3-1 (or the pseudogene TRBV3-2), with a possible D match to TRBD1 (5 bases). CDR1 LGHDT and CDR2 YNNKEL come from the germline V gene (reference sequence). The CDR3 covers 17 residues. Trimming shortened V by 7 bases and J by 5 bases, and 26 bases separated the two germline ends. The CDR3, as DNA: TGTGCCAGCACCTCAAGCTACCTCATCTCCGGGGGGTATGGCTACACCTTC. This encodes CASTSSYLISGGYGYTF.

The chain has TRBV27 and TRBJ2-5, with D possibly TRBD1 on 6 matching bases. V gave up 3 bases and J gave up 5 bases, with 16 bases separating them. Germline assignment: CDR1 MNHEY and CDR2 SMNVEV (reference sequence). The length of the CDR3 is 15 residues. The CDR3 DNA sequence: TGTGCCAGCAGTTTTTGGTTAGGGGGTGGGGAGACCCAGTACTTC. It is translated as CASSFWLGGGETQYF.

The chain recombines TRBV4-1 with TRBJ2-3; D might be TRBD2 (5 bases). V lost 0 bases and J lost 7, with 11 bases in between. The germline V gene encodes CDR1 MGHRA and CDR2 YSYEKL. CDR3 length equals 14 residues. CDR3 in DNA: TGCGCCAGCAGCCAAGATTCGGAGCGGTATACGCAGTATTTT. Its protein product is CASSQDSERYTQYF.

This clone was picked up a small number of times. The rearrangement links TRBV4-2 to TRBJ2-7; 9 nucleotides agree with TRBD2. The CDR3 is 18 residues long. Germline CDR1 reads LGHNA; CDR2 reads YNFKEQ. Trimming removed 2 bases from V and 6 bases from J; junction bases left unmatched: 17. The CDR3 sequence is CASSQPIEAGGKRGEQYF. The CDR3 DNA follows: TGTGCCAGCAGCCAACCCATCGAAGCGGGAGGTAAGAGGGGCGAGCAGTACTTC.

This clone was picked up a small number of times. This sequence joins TRBV6-6 and TRBJ2-3; 9 positions agree with TRBD1. Trimming removed 5 bases from V and 10 bases from J; junction bases left unmatched: 10. CDR1 MNHNY and CDR2 SVGAGI come from the germline V gene (reference sequence). The CDR3 consists of 14 residues. The CDR3 DNA follows: TGTGCCAGCAGTAAACCGGGACAGGGAACAGCGCAGTATTTT. Translated: CASSKPGQGTAQYF.

The chain links TRBV5-6 to TRBJ2-3; D might be TRBD2 (6 bases). Deletions cut 4 bases from V and 3 bases from J, with 12 bases between. Germline V gene sequence: CDR1 SGHDT, CDR2 YYEEEE. The length of the CDR3 is 14 residues. CDR3 region: CASSRGGVTDTQYF. CDR3 in DNA: TGTGCCAGCAGCCGGGGCGGGGTTACAGATACGCAGTATTTT.

The J gene is TRBJ1-2, the V gene TRBV12-3 or TRBV12-4, with no clear D. The V end lost 9 bases, the J end lost 2 bases, and 7 bases lay between the germline ends. The CDR3 length is 11 residues. The CDR3 spells CASWANYGYTF. The CDR3 coding sequence is TGTGCCAGTTGGGCCAACTATGGCTACACCTTC.

V gene TRBV28 combines with J gene TRBJ2-7, with 11 bases fitting TRBD1. The CDR3 covers 18 residues. The V gene's germline CDR1 is MDHEN and CDR2 SYDVKM. The V gene end was trimmed by 5 bases and the J gene end by 2 bases; junction bases not matched to a gene: 14. DNA for the CDR3: TGTGCCAGCAGTCAGACGGGACAGGGGGTTGACGGCACCTACGAGCAGTACTTC. This gives the protein CASSQTGQGVDGTYEQYF.

This clone was picked up one time. The CDR3 here is CSVGTGDQPQHF. Written as DNA, the CDR3 is TGCAGCGTTGGGACAGGTGATCAGCCCCAGCATTTT. This sequence joins TRBV29-1 and TRBJ1-5, with 7 nucleotides matching TRBD1. Germline V CDR1 and CDR2: SQVTM, ANQGSEA. V shed 4 bases and J 5 bases; nucleotides not matched to a gene: 2. The CDR3 contains 12 residues.

This sequence joins TRBV6-5 and TRBJ2-2; 8 bases match TRBD1. Germline loops: CDR1 MNHEY, CDR2 SVGAGI. Unmatched junction bases numbered 10, after V lost 4 bases and J lost 6 bases. The CDR3 covers 16 residues. CDR3 amino acids: CASSLGQGRIAGELFF. For the CDR3, the DNA is TGTGCCAGCAGTTTAGGACAGGGAAGGATCGCCGGGGAGCTGTTTTTT.

The chain is built from TRBV5-1 and TRBJ2-1; TRBD1 matches at 9 bases. Germline V gives CDR1 SGHRS, CDR2 YFSETQ. V lost 3 bases and J lost 9; bases outside the gene matches: 13. The CDR3 consists of 16 residues. As DNA, the CDR3 is TGCGCCAGCAGCTCCTCCGACGGGACAGGGAATCGTGAGCAGTTCTTC. Translation: CASSSSDGTGNREQFF.

The gene calls are TRBV7-8 and TRBJ2-7; maybe TRBD2 (6 bases). The V end lost 5 bases, the J end lost 3 bases, and 11 bases lay between the germline ends. There are 13 residues in the CDR3. CDR1 is SGHVS and CDR2 is FQNEAQ in the germline V gene. This chain's CDR3 is CASSTPTSYEQYF. The CDR3 DNA is TGTGCCAGCAGCACCCCGACTAGCTACGAGCAGTACTTC.

CDR3 loop: CASSQPRTGLSSGNTIYF. DNA of the CDR3: TGTGCCAGCAGCCAACCGCGGACAGGGCTAAGCTCTGGAAACACCATATATTTT. The chain couples TRBV3-1 (or the pseudogene TRBV3-2) to TRBJ1-3, with 8 bases aligning to TRBD1. The V segment lost 2 bases and the J segment 0 bases; nucleotides outside the gene matches: 9. This CDR3 is built from 18 residues. Germline loops: CDR1 LGHDT, CDR2 YNNKEL (reference sequence).

The genes are TRBV3-1 (or the pseudogene TRBV3-2) and TRBJ1-4; the match to TRBD1 covers 8 bases. Germline CDR1 reads LGHDT; CDR2 reads YNNKEL (reference sequence). After removal of 3 bases from V and 8 bases from J, the junction contained 8 bases not matched to a gene. The CDR3 is made up of 15 amino acids. The CDR3 DNA sequence: TGTGCCAGCAGCCAGGGGACAGGCATAAGGGAAAAACTGTTTTTT. Translation gives CASSQGTGIREKLFF.

The chain uses TRBV29-1 and TRBJ1-1, with D hard to call. V gave up 1 base and J gave up 4 bases, with 13 bases separating them. Germline V gives CDR1 SQVTM, CDR2 ANQGSEA. The CDR3 has 14 residues. Here the CDR3 reads CSVEGPSTGTEAFF. The CDR3 nucleotides are TGCAGCGTTGAAGGGCCTTCAACGGGCACTGAAGCTTTCTTT.

In nucleotides, the CDR3 is TGTGCCAGCAGCTTGGCCGGGACAGGGTTCCCGAACACTGAAGCTTTCTTT. Protein product: CASSLAGTGFPNTEAFF. This rearrangement joins TRBV5-6 to TRBJ1-1; 9 bases fit TRBD1. With V trimmed by 0 bases and J by 1 base, 7 bases remained unmatched. The CDR3 has 17 residues. Germline V CDR1 and CDR2: SGHDT, YYEEEE.

This clone is a singleton in its sample. V and J are TRBV6-2 or TRBV6-3 and TRBJ1-5, with D unclear. Germline V gene data show CDR1 as MNHEY and CDR2 as SVGEGT. CDR3 length: 13 residues. V lost 4 bases and J 7 bases, leaving 11 bases between the germline ends. In DNA, the CDR3 is TGTGCCAGCAGTTTCGGAGTCGGCCAGCCCCAGCATTTT. Translation gives CASSFGVGQPQHF.

The CDR3 region is CATSDLRGRGQLGEQFF. As DNA, the CDR3 is TGTGCCACCAGTGATTTACGAGGCAGGGGTCAACTCGGTGAGCAGTTCTTC. V usage is TRBV24-1 and J usage is TRBJ2-1, with D possibly TRBD1 on 6 matching bases. V was pared by 1 base and J by 9 bases, with 21 bases between. The CDR3 runs to 17 residues. Germline V gene data show CDR1 as KGHDR and CDR2 as SFDVKD.

This clone was counted a single time. The J gene is TRBJ1-2, the V gene TRBV7-2; D might be TRBD1 (6 bases). The V end was cut by 0 bases, the J end by 3 bases, with 14 bases between. The V gene's germline CDR1 is SGHTA and CDR2 FQGNSA. The CDR3 runs 16 residues. Here the CDR3 reads CASSLAGGAQHYGYTF. The CDR3 nucleotides are TGTGCCAGCAGCTTAGCGGGGGGGGCGCAGCACTATGGCTACACCTTC.

This clone was seen a few times. Other nucleotide sequences in the sample specify the same CDR3. The rearrangement joins TRBV5-1 to TRBJ1-1, with D unclear. This CDR3 spans 12 amino acids. CDR1 and CDR2 (germline): SGHRS, YFSETQ. V shed 5 bases and J shed 1 base, with 6 bases lying between them. The CDR3 coding sequence is TGCGCCAGCAGAACAGAGAACACTGAAGCTTTCTTT. Protein: CASRTENTEAFF. Supplemented by reference TRBV5-1 and TRBJ1-1, the full variable domain reads KAGVTQTPRYLIKTRGQQVTLSCSPISGHRSVSWYQQTPGQGLQFLFEYFSETQRNKGNFPGRFSGRQFSNSRSEMNVSTLELGDSALYLCASRTENTEAFFGQGTRLTVV.

V and J are TRBV11-2 and TRBJ2-7; 7 bases align to TRBD1. This CDR3 spans 14 amino acids. CDR1 and CDR2 (germline): SGHAT, FQNNGV. J lost 2 bases, V lost 0 bases, and 1 base had no gene match. The CDR3 DNA reads TGTGCCAGCAGCTTAGAACAGGGGCCCTACGAGCAGTACTTC. It encodes CASSLEQGPYEQYF.

The chain recombines TRBV6-6 with TRBJ1-4; the D gene is possibly TRBD1 (5 bases). The CDR3 is 15 amino acids. Per the germline V gene, CDR1 is MNHNY and CDR2 is SVGAGI (reference sequence). V lost 6 bases to trimming and J lost 2 bases, with 13 bases between them. The CDR3 reads CASSRGTGTNEKLFF. CDR3 nucleotide sequence: TGTGCCAGCAGCCGCGGGACGGGGACTAATGAAAAACTGTTTTTT.

The chain has TRBV19 and TRBJ1-5, with a possible D match to TRBD1 (6 bases). This CDR3 has 15 amino acids. The germline CDR1 and CDR2 sequences are LNHDA and SQIVND (reference sequence). Trimming left V 4 bases short and J 3 bases short, with 13 bases between. The CDR3 region has the DNA TGTGCCAGTAGTAGAACAGGGAGGGACAATCAGCCCCAGCATTTT. Encoded protein: CASSRTGRDNQPQHF.

The gene calls are TRBV10-2 and TRBJ2-3, with 11 nucleotides matching TRBD2. From germline, CDR1 is WSHSY and CDR2 SAAADI. The length of the CDR3 is 17 residues. The J segment lost 5 bases and the V segment lost 6 bases, leaving 13 bases of the junction unmatched. The CDR3 nucleotides read TGCGCCAGCAGATCGGGTTCTTTAGCGGGGGGGCGAGATACGCAGTATTTT. This codes for CASRSGSLAGGRDTQYF.